This T cell receptor (beta chain) appears in the sequencing data of a study of spatial heterogeneity in lung cancer. As for the study in general: Among detected sequences, beta-chain ones consistently exceeded alpha-chain ones in number.

One entry per CDR3 protein results from TCRdb running MiXCR on the 5' RACE reads. The sample includes some 52,000 distinct CDR3 sequences, around 6.7% of them seen just once. Germline values: CDR1 MDHEN, CDR2 SYDVKM. V lost 6 bases, J lost 3 bases, and 6 bases lay in between. This CDR3 is built from 12 residues. This clonotype was recorded at least ten times. As to time point: sample taken at primary tumor resection. Sequencing covered unsorted whole RNA taken from tumor, nontumor lung or frozen PBMC. The chain carries TRBV28 and TRBJ1-5, with no clear D. The receptor's source is a female donor with early-stage non-small cell lung cancer. The sequencing here drew on PBMCs, taken at surgery. CDR3: CASSSFNQPQHF. The CDR3 nucleotides are TGTGCCAGCAGCTCATTCAATCAGCCCCAGCATTTT.